Presented here are 14 T cell receptor beta chains from one specimen sequenced in a study of shared clonotypes between healthy human individuals. Repertoires were generated with immunoSEQ multiplex PCR, while TCRdb's copy carries only in-frame clones and drops some. Here the sample spans approximately 620,000 clones, roughly 97% being singletons. The specimen sequenced was naive CD4+ T cells sorted from blood. Described subset: CD45RA+ positively selected. All receptors come from a woman between 25 and 40 years old in good health.

This clone was detected only once. This chain joins TRBV7-2 and TRBJ2-2; the match to TRBD1 covers 8 bases. The germline gives CDR1 SGHTA, CDR2 FQGNSA. CDR3 length equals 15 residues. With V trimmed by 5 bases and J by 0 bases, 2 bases remained unmatched. The CDR3 DNA reads TGTGCCAGCAGCATACAGGGGGCGAACACCGGGGAGCTGTTTTTT. It encodes CASSIQGANTGELFF.

This rearrangement joins TRBV4-1 to TRBJ2-5; tentative D call: TRBD2 (6 bases). The DNA end lines up better with TRBJ2-7; the J call may be wrong. The germline V gene has CDR1 MGHRA and CDR2 YSYEKL. This CDR3 region has 13 residues. The CDR3 is CASSQGGVDEQYF. The DNA of the CDR3 is TGCGCCAGCAGCCAAGGGGGGGTTGACGAGCAGTACTTC.

The chain joins TRBV9 to TRBJ2-5, with D hard to call. The end of the DNA is better explained by TRBJ2-7, so the J call may be wrong. This CDR3 is built from 15 residues. Looked up from germline, CDR1 is SGDLS and CDR2 is YYNGEE. This CDR3 is CASSVGGRSSYEQYF. CDR3 nucleotides: TGTGCCAGCAGCGTAGGCGGCCGCAGCTCCTACGAGCAGTACTTC.

A single count supports this clone. The chain has TRBV29-1 and TRBJ2-7, with 7 bases fitting TRBD2. This CDR3 is 12 amino acids long. The germline gives CDR1 SQVTM, CDR2 ANQGSEA. V lost 5 bases, J lost 3 bases, and 4 bases stayed unmatched. The CDR3 loop reads CSVSASGYEQYF. Here the CDR3 DNA reads TGCAGCGTTTCCGCTAGCGGCTACGAGCAGTACTTC.

This chain uses TRBV7-8 with TRBJ2-1; D gene uncertain. The germline V gene encodes CDR1 SGHVS and CDR2 FQNEAQ. V lost 5 bases and J lost 6, with 20 bases in between. CDR3 length equals 16 residues. CDR3 DNA sequence: TGTGCCAGCAGCCCGAAGCCTAGATTACGCAGCAATGAGCAGTTCTTC. It yields the protein CASSPKPRLRSNEQFF.

CDR3 sequence: CAGGGRGDYGYTF. The CDR3 DNA is TGTGCCGGCGGAGGCAGGGGGGATTATGGCTACACCTTC. This chain connects TRBV6-1 to TRBJ1-2; 7 nucleotides line up with TRBD1. Trimming took 11 bases from V and 5 from J; bases not matched to a gene: 11. Germline CDR1 reads MNHNS; CDR2 reads SASEGT. The length of the CDR3 is 13 residues.

CDR3 DNA sequence: TGTGCCAGTAGTATAGCCGCGACTAGCGGGAGTGGGGGTGAGCAGTTCTTC. Translation gives CASSIAATSGSGGEQFF. The gene calls are TRBV19 and TRBJ2-1; 12 bases fit TRBD2. The junction had 10 bases not matched to a gene; V was cut back by 1 base and J by 9 bases. The CDR3 consists of 17 residues. Looked up from germline, CDR1 is LNHDA and CDR2 is SQIVND (reference sequence).

The rearrangement uses TRBV7-8 and TRBJ1-5; 11 nucleotides match TRBD1. This CDR3 is built from 13 residues. Germline CDR1 reads SGHVS; CDR2 reads FQNEAQ. V shed 9 bases, J shed 3 bases, and the junction held 1 base outside the gene matches. In nucleotides, the CDR3 is TGTGCCAGTGGACAGGGGGCCAATCAGCCCCAGCATTTT. The encoded protein is CASGQGANQPQHF.

The CDR3 loop is CASSPANRRVTTEAFF. The CDR3 DNA is TGTGCCAGCAGCCCGGCAAATCGGCGGGTTACCACTGAAGCTTTCTTT. This rearrangement joins TRBV7-9 to TRBJ1-1; D is ambiguous. The CDR3 covers 16 residues. Trimming shortened V by 5 bases and J by 4 bases, and 20 bases separated the two germline ends. Germline V gives CDR1 SEHNR, CDR2 FQNEAQ (reference sequence).

The V gene is TRBV7-2, the J gene TRBJ2-1; 11 bases match TRBD2. CDR1 and CDR2 (germline): SGHTA, FQGNSA. The CDR3 extends over 16 amino acids. V shed 1 base, J shed 8 bases, and the junction held 7 bases outside the gene matches. The CDR3 DNA reads as TGTGCCAGCAGCTTAGTGGTCACTAGCGGGAGTTATGAGCAGTTCTTC. As protein: CASSLVVTSGSYEQFF.

This chain joins TRBV10-2 and TRBJ2-1, with D uncertain. The CDR3 loop spans 14 amino acids. CDR1 is WSHSY, CDR2 SAAADI, per germline. Trimming cost V 6 bases and J 7 bases, with 16 bases left between them. The CDR3 spells CASRRDQVGNEQFF. The CDR3 region has the DNA TGCGCCAGCAGGCGAGATCAAGTGGGGAATGAGCAGTTCTTC.

The count of this clone is one. The chain employs TRBV18 and TRBJ1-1; perhaps TRBD1 as D (6 bases). This CDR3 comprises 13 residues. CDR1 and CDR2 from the germline V gene are KGHSH and LQKENI. Trimming removed 5 bases from V and 11 bases from J, with 18 bases in between. CDR3 DNA sequence: TGTGCCAGCTCAGGGGACAATCCGTCGGGGGCTTTCTTT. Its protein product is CASSGDNPSGAFF. Based on the CDR3 plus reference TRBV18 and TRBJ1-1, the full variable domain is NAGVMQNPRHLVRRRGQEARLRCSPMKGHSHVYWYRQLPEEGLKFMVYLQKENIIDESGMPKERFSAEFPKEGPSILRIQQVVRGDSAAYFCASSGDNPSGAFFGQGTRLTVV.

The genes are TRBV2 and TRBJ1-4; D not certain. The V gene lost 2 bases and the J gene lost 12 bases, with 16 bases spanning the gap. There are 14 residues in the CDR3. Germline lookup yields CDR1 SNHLY and CDR2 FYNNEI. The CDR3 sequence is CASSERVTRMELFF. DNA of the CDR3: TGTGCCAGCAGTGAAAGGGTGACGCGAATGGAACTGTTTTTT.

The gene calls are TRBV5-1 and TRBJ2-3, with 8 bases fitting TRBD1. The trim removed 4 bases at V and 0 bases at J, leaving 7 bases unmatched. The CDR3 runs to 16 residues. Germline assignment: CDR1 SGHRS and CDR2 YFSETQ. In nucleotides, the CDR3 is TGCGCCAGCAGCCTGGGGCAGGGGGCTAGCACAGATACGCAGTATTTT. Amino acids: CASSLGQGASTDTQYF.